A single TCR beta chain is shown here with its context. Its specificity is unknown. The data originate from a study of T cell responses to AZD1222 COVID-19 vaccine. Study findings and constraints: Unmutated regions of variants are reportedly targeted by nearly half of spike-specific TCRs.

TCRdb's copy holds only in-frame clones and misses some; the assay was immunoSEQ multiplex PCR. The data show about 120,000 clones, more than 85% seen once. CDR1 is SGHRS, CDR2 YFSETQ, per germline. This CDR3 is built from 12 residues. V was clipped by 2 bases and J by 13 bases, with 16 bases between them. The chain carries TRBV5-1 and TRBJ2-7; D not certain. The sample in question was peripheral blood, obtained on day 0 of AZD1222 vaccination. The sequence came from an adult in good health. The CDR3 loop is CASSLSNGRLYF. The DNA of the CDR3 is TGCGCCAGCAGCTTATCAAACGGAAGGCTCTACTTC.